This T cell receptor (beta chain) was documented in a study of cytomegalovirus exposure and HLA in healthy donors (dated by TCRdb to between 2016 and 2019). At the level of the whole study: According to an earlier analysis of a few hundred of the donors, about 190 million T cells yielded 120 million or so unique TCR beta sequences and around 280 Gb of sequence data. An early release that covered some 630 HLA-typed donors contained around 300 gigabases of sequencing data and 75 million to 100 million unique TCR sequences. Of the roughly 400 genotyped donors, roughly 85% fell in the genetic ancestry cluster associated with self-reported Caucasian donors. The aim of the study was to test whether cataloging public T cell receptors could identify signatures of past pathogen exposure. Using immunosequencing, the study profiled T cell repertoires from around 670 subjects and related those repertoires to cytomegalovirus serostatus. A separate validation cohort of some 130 different subjects was used in addition to the roughly 700-subject first cohort. High-throughput TCR immunosequencing, statistical association of individual TCRs with disease status, and machine learning were combined to predict cytomegalovirus infection status. To study patterns of TCR occurrence, a later analysis re-analyzed previously published TCR beta repertoires from 500 to 850 donors and added high-resolution HLA genotyping. The later analysis used no new phenotypic data to find candidate immune exposures, relying instead on TCR beta sequences and their occurrence across donors. To decide whether each TCR beta V gene segment behaved as functional or pseudogenic, an earlier analysis of fewer than 750 of the donors relied on high-throughput TCR beta sequencing. Donor age, sex, ethnicity and CMV serostatus were compiled together with the repertoire data. A later genetic analysis took genome-wide SNP genotypes for about 65% of the roughly 670 donors and used that subset as a discovery cohort. Every discovery cohort repertoire had been produced on one sequencing platform. HLA typing covered class I and class II loci at four-digit resolution. The number of donors typed differed by locus, with roughly 629-640 for A, B, C, DRB1 and DQB1, approximately 500 for DQA1, over 600 for DPA1, and about 450 for DPB1. Because of strong linkage in the cohort, a few DR-DQ haplotypes were treated as single units for association and clustering. Across some 400 genotyped donors of the cohort, an average of about 220,000 unique TCR beta nucleotide sequences per donor were sequenced, and around 20% of those sequences were non-productive. What the research found in general, with its limitations: Around 16 rarely observed V segments, including chromosome 9 orphons, were excluded from the earlier analysis of almost 600 of the donors because counts were too low. Three of the identified cytomegalovirus-associated TCR beta chains were confirmed in vitro to be specific for cytomegalovirus antigens. A further reported finding was that TCR beta sequences accurately predicted the HLA-A and HLA-B alleles for most subjects in the first cohort. The study gave a list of some 150 TCR beta chains associated with cytomegalovirus. According to a later genetic analysis, donors in an Asian-associated ancestry cluster had fewer N-insertions in productive TCRs than the approximately 700-donor mean. The authors suggested that the approach could potentially be extended to other disease states and immunological phenotypes. While some public TCRs were present in many individuals, most TCR sequences turned up only very rarely across donors. Strong co-occurrence of HLA alleles, especially DR and DQ, made assigning TCR associations to individual alleles difficult. Immune exposure information for the cohort was limited to CMV serostatus. Specific HLA alleles were associated with over 15,000 TCR beta sequences at a false discovery rate of 0.05 in a later analysis. A group of highly shared sequence variants was considered likely to be a technical artifact of the sequencing pipeline. A later analysis found that TCR association rates varied across HLA loci, with DRB1 alleles showing the most associated TCRs and HLA-C alleles the fewest. According to a later analysis, parvovirus B19, influenza, CMV and Epstein-Barr virus appeared linked to several top co-occurrence clusters. A later analysis found that most CMV-associated TCR beta chains appeared HLA-restricted, with HLA associations seemingly driven largely by CMV exposure. In both the original and validation cohorts, the classifier was reported to diagnose cytomegalovirus status with high specificity and sensitivity. Correlated functional status among segregating V segments might reflect linkage disequilibrium, but an unknown experimental factor could not be ruled out. In an earlier analysis of roughly 500 of the donors, most TCR beta V segments appeared in productive rearrangements about 90% or about 30% of the time, broadly matching IMGT annotations. Because the 87-base-pair reads could not distinguish some IMGT-functional V segments, including TRBV6-2 and TRBV6-3, those segments were excluded. Roughly uniform sequencing depth across donors was assumed in presence/absence analyses, although this assumption may not hold. A later genetic analysis associated a missense DCLRE1C variant with V-gene and J-gene trimming of TCR beta chains, and an independent cohort replicated the association. In a later analysis, HLA-associated TCR beta chains were found to be more clonally expanded and to have lower generation probabilities than equally common non-associated chains. Because HLA typing was missing for some donors at each locus, association tests included only the typed subset. In this cohort, only TCR beta chains were sequenced, and detectable features were limited by the absence of alpha or paired-chain data.

The cohort comprised more than 550 healthy bone marrow donors. All cohort members were sampled while nominally healthy, although unrecorded immune exposures were likely present. The donor was CMV seropositive and belonged to the group of about 290 seropositive cohort members. Every donor gave a peripheral blood sample, and the peripheral blood mononuclear cells from that sample were used for TCR beta sequencing. The Qiagen DNeasy Blood Extraction Kit was used to extract genomic DNA from the blood cell samples. V gives up 2 bases and J gives up 7 bases, and the segment between their germline ends measures 11 bases. In the germline V gene, CDR1 corresponds to MDHEN and CDR2 to SYDVKM. The cysteine opens and the phenylalanine closes a CDR3 of 13 amino acids. Just CDR3 DNA is preserved here, 39 bases in frame from base 1. Receptor libraries were prepared by the immunoSEQ multiplex PCR assay. A mixture of 60 forward primers for TCR Vbeta segments and 13 reverse primers for TCR Jbeta segments was used in the multiplex PCR. Amplification of the CDR3 region of rearranged TCR beta genes was performed with a multiplex PCR assay on genomic DNA. Amplified TCR beta libraries were sequenced as 87-base-pair reads on the Illumina HiSeq System. As for the original processing: A later analysis tallied around 87 million unique TCR beta chains across the 666 repertoires, and about 10 million of those chains were shared by two or more donors. Raw reads were error-corrected and collapsed into unique sequences with a nearest-neighbor algorithm that merged closely related sequences to remove PCR and sequencing errors. V, D and J gene segments were assigned by aligning CDR3 sequences to IMGT reference sequences. For a sequence to be retained, at least a six-nucleotide match to both a V gene segment and a J gene segment was required. Rearrangements were classified as productive when the CDR3 lacked stop codons and remained in frame with V and J, and all other rearrangements were classified as non-productive. CDR3 was defined by IMGT convention, running from the second conserved V-encoded cysteine to the conserved J-encoded phenylalanine. In an earlier analysis of around 640 of the donors, sequences lacking an unambiguous match to a single V gene segment were excluded. In an earlier analysis of approximately 610 of the donors, V segments were called functional above 56.7% productive rearrangements and were called segregating when the between-donor standard deviation exceeded 5%. To diagnose cytomegalovirus status from the catalog of TCR beta chain sequences, a statistical classification framework was built. A later analysis assigned V and J genes by comparing TCR nucleotide sequences with IMGT/GENE-DB human TR gene sequences. The TCRdist pipeline was used in a later analysis to assign CDR3 sequences and most-parsimonious VDJ recombination scenarios. In a later analysis, each TCR beta chain was defined by its CDR3 amino acid sequence together with its V-gene family, and reads without a unique V-gene family were excluded. To address suspected cross-contamination and a sequencing artifact, a later analysis removed 550 to 750 highly shared, low-generation-probability nucleotide sequences. In a later analysis, a clonal expansion index was calculated for each public chain from normalized within-repertoire ranks of inferred template counts. Generation probabilities in a later analysis came from a VDJ recombination model fitted to out-of-frame rearrangements, and those results were checked against IGoR. In a later analysis, hypergeometric tests were used to score TCR-TCR, TCR-HLA and TCR-CMV co-occurrence, with a repertoire-size bias correction applied to TCR pairs. A later analysis estimated false discovery rates by permuting HLA or CMV assignments 20 times. In a later analysis, co-occurring TCRs were grouped using DBSCAN, with TCRdist sequence similarity added in when clustering inside HLA-allele-positive subsets. Co-occurrence clustering excluded repertoires with fewer than 30,000 or more than 120,000 public chains, plus five with anomalous nucleotide sharing. In its TCRdb copy, this immuneACCESS table keeps in-frame sequences only and misses some clones. Where compared with another copy, unresolved V genes explain less than half of these, and the others have no known cause. That table gives V, J and clone size, and the DNA gave D and trimming. In all, the sample holds 200,000 or so clones, and 75% to 90% of those were seen once. The top ten constitute 5.5% to 7% of the sample.

Worth noting for this clone: It has no known antigen specificity. Nothing much larger sits one base from this clone, and base qualities are not available.

The receptor chain draws on TRBV28 and TRBJ1-2; the D gene identity is not certain. Input material: PBMCs. The clonotype comes from a woman aged 45-65 years in good health and CMV-seropositive. Here is the DNA: TGTGCCAGCAGTTTAAGGCGGTCGACTGGCTACACCTTC. Its translation is CASSLRRSTGYTF.